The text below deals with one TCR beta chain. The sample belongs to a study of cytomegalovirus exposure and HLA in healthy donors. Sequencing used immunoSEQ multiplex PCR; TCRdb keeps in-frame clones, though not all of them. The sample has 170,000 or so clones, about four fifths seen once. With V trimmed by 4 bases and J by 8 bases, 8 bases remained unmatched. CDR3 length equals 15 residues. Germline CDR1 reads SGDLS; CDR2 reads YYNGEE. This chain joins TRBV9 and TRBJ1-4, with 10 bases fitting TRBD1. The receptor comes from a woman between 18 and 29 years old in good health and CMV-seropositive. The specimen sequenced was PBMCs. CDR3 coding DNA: TGTGCCAGCAGCATTGGGACAGGGGTTGGGGAAAAACTGTTTTTT. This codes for CASSIGTGVGEKLFF. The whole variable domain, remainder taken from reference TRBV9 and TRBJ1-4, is DSGVTQTPKHLITATGQRVTLRCSPRSGDLSVYWYQQSLDQGLQFLIQYYNGEERAKGNILERFSAQQFPDLHSELNLSSLELGDSALYFCASSIGTGVGEKLFFGSGTQLSVL.